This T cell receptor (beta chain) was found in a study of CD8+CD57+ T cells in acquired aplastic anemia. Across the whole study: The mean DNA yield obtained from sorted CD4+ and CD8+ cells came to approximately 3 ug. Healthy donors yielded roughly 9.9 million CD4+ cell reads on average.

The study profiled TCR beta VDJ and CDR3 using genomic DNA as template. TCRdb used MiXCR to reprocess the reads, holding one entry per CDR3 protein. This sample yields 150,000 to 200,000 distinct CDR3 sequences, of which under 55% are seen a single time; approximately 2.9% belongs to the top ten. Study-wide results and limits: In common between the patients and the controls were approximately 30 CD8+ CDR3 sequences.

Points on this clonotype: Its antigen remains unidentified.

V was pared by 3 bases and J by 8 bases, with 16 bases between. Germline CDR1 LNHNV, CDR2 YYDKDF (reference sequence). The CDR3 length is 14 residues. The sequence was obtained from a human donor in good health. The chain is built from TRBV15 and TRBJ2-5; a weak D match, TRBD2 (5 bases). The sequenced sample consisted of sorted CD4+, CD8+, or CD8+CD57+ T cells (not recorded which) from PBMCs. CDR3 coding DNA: TGTGCCACCAGCAGGGACCGGGATCAAGGAACCCAGTACTTC. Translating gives CATSRDRDQGTQYF.